This TCR beta chain was profiled in a study of CD8 T cells in Susac syndrome. Study-wide results and caveats: The study recognized that the number of individuals in its TCR sequencing and HLA analysis was relatively small.

A quantity of about 0.5 to 1 ug RNA underwent reverse transcription using random hexamers. TCRdb used MiXCR to reprocess the immunoSEQ multiplex PCR reads, holding one entry per CDR3 protein. The sample yields under 200,000 distinct CDR3 sequences, approximately 95% seen once. Unmatched junction bases numbered 8, after V lost 8 bases and J lost 1 base. The CDR3 totals 14 residues. From germline, CDR1 is PRHDT and CDR2 FYEKMQ (reference sequence). TEMRA cells were FACS-enriched, and CD8+ and CD4+ T cells were isolated negatively. About this clonotype: The target antigen is unknown.

J is TRBJ2-7 and V is TRBV13; 7 nucleotides agree with TRBD1. What was sequenced was CD8+ T cells from PBMCs. The TCR was taken from a human donor with Susac syndrome. The CDR3 sequence: CASGDRTGSYEQYF. DNA of the CDR3: TGTGCCAGCGGCGACCGGACAGGATCCTACGAGCAGTACTTC.